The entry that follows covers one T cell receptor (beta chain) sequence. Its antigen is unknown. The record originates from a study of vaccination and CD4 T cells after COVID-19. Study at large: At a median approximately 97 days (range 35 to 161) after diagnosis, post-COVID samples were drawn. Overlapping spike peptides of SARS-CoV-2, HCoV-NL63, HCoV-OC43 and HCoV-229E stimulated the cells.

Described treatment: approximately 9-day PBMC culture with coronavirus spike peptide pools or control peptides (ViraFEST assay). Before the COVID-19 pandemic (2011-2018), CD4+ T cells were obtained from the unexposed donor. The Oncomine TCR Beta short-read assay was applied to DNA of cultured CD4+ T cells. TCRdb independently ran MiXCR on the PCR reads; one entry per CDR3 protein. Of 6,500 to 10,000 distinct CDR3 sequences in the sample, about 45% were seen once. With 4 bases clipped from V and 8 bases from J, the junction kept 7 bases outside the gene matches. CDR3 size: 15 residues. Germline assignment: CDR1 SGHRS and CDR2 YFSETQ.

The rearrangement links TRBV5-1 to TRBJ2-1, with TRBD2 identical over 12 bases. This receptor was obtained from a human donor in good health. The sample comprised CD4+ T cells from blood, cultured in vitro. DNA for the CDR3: TGCGCCAGCAGCGTCACTAGCGGGGGGTTCTATGAGCAGTTCTTC. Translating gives CASSVTSGGFYEQFF.